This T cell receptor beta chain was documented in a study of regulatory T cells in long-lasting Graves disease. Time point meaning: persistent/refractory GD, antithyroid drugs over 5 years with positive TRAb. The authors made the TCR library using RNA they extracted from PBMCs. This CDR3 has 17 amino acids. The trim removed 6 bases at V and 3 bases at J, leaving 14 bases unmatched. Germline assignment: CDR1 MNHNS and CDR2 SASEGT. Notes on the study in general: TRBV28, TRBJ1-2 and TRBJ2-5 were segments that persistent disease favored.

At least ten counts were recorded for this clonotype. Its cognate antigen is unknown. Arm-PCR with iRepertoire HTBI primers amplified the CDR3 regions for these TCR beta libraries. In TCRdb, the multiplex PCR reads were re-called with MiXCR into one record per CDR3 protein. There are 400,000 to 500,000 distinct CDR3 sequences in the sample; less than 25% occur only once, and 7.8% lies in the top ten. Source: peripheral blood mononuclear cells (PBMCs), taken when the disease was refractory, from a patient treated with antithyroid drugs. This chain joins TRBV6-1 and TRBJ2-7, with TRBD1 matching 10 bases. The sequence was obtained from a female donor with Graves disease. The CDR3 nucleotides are TGTGCCAGCAGGAACTTGACAGGGGGCGCGAGTGACTACGAGCAGTACTTC. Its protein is CASRNLTGGASDYEQYF.